Below are 17 T cell receptor beta chains sequenced from a single sample in a study of T cells in Graves' hyperthyroidism and ophthalmopathy. Regions amplified from RNA transcripts were the TCR beta CDR3 regions. The HTBI set primed first-round TCR CDR3 RT-PCR. TCRdb redid the calling of the multiplex PCR reads with MiXCR, one entry per CDR3 protein. Of 300,000 to 500,000 distinct CDR3 sequences listed, over 12% are singletons. Sequenced sample: blood. These receptors originate from a man aged 50-59 years with Graves' ophthalmopathy.

This clonotype was observed many times. This chain uses TRBV20-1 with TRBJ2-3; 10 positions match TRBD2. The length of the CDR3 is 16 residues. Unmatched junction bases numbered 15, after V lost 6 bases and J lost 6 bases. From germline, CDR1 is DFQATT and CDR2 SNEGSKA (reference sequence). The CDR3: CSANTATSGRGDTQYF. In nucleotides, the CDR3 is TGCAGTGCCAACACCGCGACTAGCGGGCGCGGGGATACGCAGTATTTT.

The sample holds many counts of this clonotype. The CDR3 DNA is TGTGCCAGCAGTGAGTTGGCAGTTGTTCTTGAAGCTTTCTTT. Its translation: CASSELAVVLEAFF. The J gene is TRBJ1-1, the V gene TRBV6-1; D is unclear. Trimming removed 3 bases at V and 7 bases at J, with 15 bases between. In germline, CDR1 is MNHNS, CDR2 SASEGT. CDR3 length equals 14 residues.

This clonotype was counted ten times or more. The chain links TRBV3-1 to TRBJ1-6; D gene ambiguous. There are 14 residues in the CDR3. Looked up from germline, CDR1 is LGHDT and CDR2 is YNNKEL (reference sequence). V was trimmed by 1 base and J by 4 bases, leaving 5 bases between them. CDR3 coding DNA: TGTGCCAGCAGCCAAGTTTTTTATAATTCACCCCTCCACTTT. Translated: CASSQVFYNSPLHF.

In this sample, this clonotype turned up many times. The chain employs TRBV30 and TRBJ1-1; no reliable D call. The length of the CDR3 is 15 residues. The ends were cut back, 2 bases at V and 0 bases at J, with 13 bases in the middle. Germline values: CDR1 GTSNPN, CDR2 SVGIG (reference sequence). The chain's CDR3 is CAWSRRGSLNTEAFF. DNA of the CDR3: TGTGCCTGGAGTCGCCGCGGGAGTCTGAACACTGAAGCTTTCTTT. The full variable domain, in which reference TRBV30 and TRBJ1-1 provide the parts outside the CDR3, is SQTIHQWPATLVQPVGSPLSLECTVEGTSNPNLYWYRQAAGRGLQLLFYSVGIGQISSEVPQNLSASRPQDRQFILSSKKLLLSDSGFYLCAWSRRGSLNTEAFFGQGTRLTVV.

The chain couples TRBV2 to TRBJ2-1; TRBD2 matches 8 bases. Germline lookup yields CDR1 SNHLY and CDR2 FYNNEI. V lost 2 bases to trimming and J lost 7 bases; unmatched junction nucleotides: 4. This CDR3 comprises 14 residues. The CDR3 loop reads CASSESGSGNEQFF. Written as DNA, the CDR3 is TGTGCCAGCAGTGAAAGCGGGAGTGGTAATGAGCAGTTCTTC.

This clonotype was counted only a few times. The chain couples TRBV18 to TRBJ2-1; no clear D. The germline V gene has CDR1 KGHSH and CDR2 LQKENI. The V end was cut by 6 bases, the J end by 4 bases, with 19 bases between. This CDR3 comprises 16 residues. The CDR3 sequence: CASSSKPGPTYNEQFF. The CDR3 coding sequence is TGTGCCAGCTCGTCAAAGCCGGGTCCCACTTACAATGAGCAGTTCTTC.

There are a few counts of this clonotype. The V call is TRBV24-1, the J call TRBJ2-7; D might be TRBD2 (5 bases). The germline CDR1 and CDR2 sequences are KGHDR and SFDVKD. This CDR3 region has 13 residues. The CDR3 reads CVTNRGVAYEQYF. The CDR3 DNA reads TGTGTCACTAACCGGGGTGTTGCGTACGAGCAGTACTTC.

This clonotype was recorded many times. CDR3 sequence (DNA): TGTGCCAGCAGCCAACCAGGGACTAGCGGGAAATCCTACGAGCAGTACTTC. Translation gives CASSQPGTSGKSYEQYF. The chain links TRBV3-1 to TRBJ2-7; the match to TRBD2 covers 13 bases. Germline V gene lookup returns CDR1 LGHDT and CDR2 YNNKEL (reference sequence). CDR3 length: 17 residues. The V and J ends lost 2 bases and 1 base, in that order; junction bases with no gene match: 5.

Regarding this clonotype: Possible read error: a much larger clone is one base away. The chain is built from TRBV4-1 and TRBJ1-5; TRBD1 is a possible D gene (6 bases). The germline V gene has CDR1 MGHRA and CDR2 YSYEKL. There are 15 residues in the CDR3. For the CDR3, the DNA is TGCGCCAACAGCCACGGACAGTATAGCAATCAGCCCCAGCATTTT. Translation: CANSHGQYSNQPQHF.

In its sample, this clonotype was seen many times. V usage is TRBV18 and J usage is TRBJ2-7; D remains unclear. The CDR3 has 16 amino acids. The V end lost 1 base, the J end lost 1 base, and 14 bases lay between the germline ends. Germline V lookup: CDR1 KGHSH, CDR2 LQKENI. The CDR3: CASSPQQVSWSYEQYF. CDR3 nucleotide sequence: TGTGCCAGCTCACCACAGCAGGTTAGTTGGTCCTACGAGCAGTACTTC.

V gene TRBV6-1 combines with J gene TRBJ2-3; TRBD1 matches 10 bases. V shed 3 bases and J 6 bases; nucleotides not matched to a gene: 6. CDR3 length: 15 residues. Germline CDR1 and CDR2: MNHNS and SASEGT. The CDR3 DNA follows: TGTGCCAGCAGTGAGAAGACAGGGGGCCGGGATACGCAGTATTTT. This gives the protein CASSEKTGGRDTQYF.

The chain links TRBV6-2 or TRBV6-3 to TRBJ2-7; a possible D gene is TRBD2 (7 bases). The germline CDR1 and CDR2 sequences are MNHEY and SVGEGT. V lost 8 bases to trimming and J lost 0 bases, with 17 bases between them. This CDR3 has 15 amino acids. As DNA, the CDR3 is TGTGCCAGCCTCCAGGAGGGGGGGGGCTCCTACGAGCAGTACTTC. This gives the protein CASLQEGGGSYEQYF.

This clonotype was seen many times. V usage is TRBV13 and J usage is TRBJ2-7; D gene ambiguous. The V end was cut by 5 bases, the J end by 4 bases, with 21 bases between. CDR1 and CDR2 from the germline V gene are PRHDT and FYEKMQ (reference sequence). There are 16 residues in the CDR3. DNA of the CDR3: TGTGCCAGCAGCCGCTCGGTCCGCCCTACGCATTACGAGCAGTACTTC. Protein sequence: CASSRSVRPTHYEQYF. The variable domain in full, with the rest retrieved from reference TRBV13 and TRBJ2-7, is AAGVIQSPRHLIKEKRETATLKCYPIPRHDTVYWYQQGPGQDPQFLISFYEKMQSDKGSIPDRFSAQQFSDYHSELNMSSLELGDSALYFCASSRSVRPTHYEQYFGPGTRLTVT.

This clonotype has at least ten counts. This rearrangement joins TRBV20-1 to TRBJ2-7; 7 bases align to TRBD2. Trimming took 3 bases from V and 3 from J; bases not matched to a gene: 8. The CDR3 is 14 residues long. Germline CDR1 reads DFQATT; CDR2 reads SNEGSKA (reference sequence). CDR3 in DNA: TGCAGTGCTAGCTTATGGGAGGGCCTCTACGAGCAGTACTTC. Its translation is CSASLWEGLYEQYF.

This clonotype was seen many times. J is TRBJ2-7 and V is TRBV18, with unresolved D. Trimming left V 1 base short and J 0 bases short, with 10 bases between. Germline CDR1 is KGHSH and CDR2 is LQKENI. The CDR3 contains 15 residues. The CDR3 sequence is CASSPRIHDSYEQYF. The CDR3 region has the DNA TGTGCCAGCTCACCACGCATCCACGACTCCTACGAGCAGTACTTC.

The CDR3 coding sequence is TGTGCCATCAGTGAAGGGGGGGGCACAGATACGCAGTATTTT. It yields the protein CAISEGGGTDTQYF. The rearrangement links TRBV10-3 to TRBJ2-3; possibly TRBD2 for D (7 bases). The V gene lost 3 bases and the J gene lost 1 base, with 8 bases spanning the gap. This CDR3 contains 14 residues. CDR1 is ENHRY, CDR2 SYGVKD, per germline.

At least ten counts were recorded for this clonotype. The chain joins TRBV19 to TRBJ1-2; a weak D match, TRBD1 (6 bases). Deletions cut 7 bases from V and 2 bases from J, with 11 bases between. Germline values: CDR1 LNHDA, CDR2 SQIVND (reference sequence). The CDR3 runs to 13 residues. The CDR3: CASKATGNYGYTF. The DNA of the CDR3 is TGTGCCAGTAAAGCTACAGGGAACTATGGCTACACCTTC.